What follows are 6 T cell receptor beta chains derived from one specimen sequenced in a study of regulatory T cells in long-lasting Graves disease. iRepertoire HTBI primers and Arm-PCR of CDR3 regions built TCR beta libraries. TCRdb re-analysed the multiplex PCR reads in MiXCR, keeping a single row per CDR3 protein. The sample yields about 470,000 distinct CDR3 sequences, more than 20% seen once. Time point described: persistent/refractory GD, antithyroid drugs over 5 years with positive TRAb. After RNA was extracted from PBMCs, the TCR library was made from it. Material: peripheral blood mononuclear cells (PBMCs), obtained when the disease was refractory, from a patient treated with antithyroid drugs. The source of these receptors is a female donor with Graves disease.

This clonotype has only a few counts. The CDR3 spells CASSPIGPSRTQYF. CDR3 sequence (DNA): TGTGCCAGCAGCCCCATAGGGCCGTCAAGGACCCAGTACTTC. The rearrangement links TRBV7-2 to TRBJ2-5; D call uncertain. The CDR3 length is 14 residues. V gave up 5 bases and J gave up 7 bases, with 17 bases separating them. Germline assignment: CDR1 SGHTA and CDR2 FQGNSA.

As for this clonotype: A clone one base away is much larger, so this may be a read error. This likely comes from a read error, as the CDR3 has no conserved phenylalanine or tryptophan at its end. J is TRBJ2-7 and V is TRBV12-3 or TRBV12-4; 8 bases fit TRBD1. The trim removed 6 bases at V and 6 bases at J, leaving 4 bases unmatched. The CDR3 consists of 12 residues. The CDR3 bases are TGTGCCAGCAGCCGGACAGGGTTCGAGCAGTACTCC. This encodes CASSRTGFEQYS.

The CDR3 protein is CSVGQGMTYEQYF. The DNA for the CDR3 is TGCAGCGTTGGGCAGGGAATGACCTACGAGCAGTACTTC. The gene calls are TRBV29-1 and TRBJ2-7; perhaps TRBD1 as D (5 bases). Germline V gene lookup returns CDR1 SQVTM and CDR2 ANQGSEA. Trimming pared 4 bases from V and 2 bases from J, leaving 12 bases between. This CDR3 is built from 13 residues.

DNA for the CDR3: TGTGCCAGCCGCCCCCGGGGGTACACTGAAGCTTTCTTT. Translated, it gives CASRPRGYTEAFF. This sequence joins TRBV28 and TRBJ1-1; tentatively, D is TRBD1 (5 bases). The germline V gene encodes CDR1 MDHEN and CDR2 SYDVKM. This CDR3 contains 13 residues. V was trimmed by 8 bases and J by 3 bases, leaving 13 bases between them.

This clonotype has a handful of counts. The chain is built from TRBV6-2 or TRBV6-3 and TRBJ1-4; a possible D gene is TRBD1 (6 bases). CDR1 and CDR2 from the germline V gene are MNHEY and SVGEGT. V shed 3 bases and J shed 8 bases, with 16 bases lying between them. The length of the CDR3 is 15 residues. The DNA of the CDR3 is TGTGCCAGCAGTTATCAGGCGCAGGGGAGGGAAAAACTGTTTTTT. Protein sequence: CASSYQAQGREKLFF.

The genes are TRBV6-2 or TRBV6-3 and TRBJ1-5; 11 bases are a match to TRBD1. This CDR3 spans 16 amino acids. V gave up 5 bases and J gave up 0 bases; unmatched junction bases: 3. From germline, CDR1 is MNHEY and CDR2 SVGEGT. The CDR3 loop is CASSRDRGASNQPQHF. The CDR3 bases are TGTGCCAGCAGTCGGGACAGGGGGGCTAGCAATCAGCCCCAGCATTTT.